The 28 T cell receptor beta chains given below trace back to one sample, sequenced in a study of cytomegalovirus exposure and HLA in healthy donors. The PCR was carried out with 60 Vbeta primers and 13 Jbeta primers. Produced via immunoSEQ multiplex PCR; TCRdb's table is partial and in-frame only. The sample lists approximately 77,000 clones; about three quarters were seen once. Sequences were obtained from PBMCs. The receptor source for this set is a male donor in good health and CMV-seropositive.

The rearrangement uses TRBV6-4 and TRBJ2-3, with 10 bases fitting TRBD1. Germline V gene lookup returns CDR1 MRHNA and CDR2 SNTAGT. The trim removed 4 bases at V and 4 bases at J, leaving 5 bases unmatched. The CDR3 is 15 residues long. CDR3 bases: TGTGCCAGCAGTGTTAGCGGGACAGGGGCAGATACGCAGTATTTT. Its protein is CASSVSGTGADTQYF.

V usage is TRBV6-1 and J usage is TRBJ2-5; TRBD1 aligns across 9 bases. The CDR3 totals 15 residues. Per germline, CDR1 MNHNS and CDR2 SASEGT. The V and J ends lost 2 bases and 5 bases, in that order; junction bases with no gene match: 6. The CDR3 DNA is TGTGCCAGCAGTGAACTACAGGGGGCGCAGGAGACCCAGTACTTC. Protein: CASSELQGAQETQYF.

The V call is TRBV7-3, the J call TRBJ2-3, with D possibly matching TRBD2 (5 bases). Germline values: CDR1 SGHTA, CDR2 FQGTGA. CDR3 size: 16 residues. Trimming removed 1 base from V and 0 bases from J, with 11 bases in between. The CDR3 nucleotides are TGTGCCAGCAGCTTAAGGCTTGGCGGGAGCACAGATACGCAGTATTTT. This translates into CASSLRLGGSTDTQYF.

This clone came up a few times. The CDR3: CAIGGGVAGGNEQFF. The CDR3 region has the DNA TGTGCCATCGGAGGAGGGGTAGCGGGGGGGAATGAGCAGTTCTTC. This sequence joins TRBV10-3 and TRBJ2-1, with 11 positions matching TRBD2. Losses at the gene ends were 8 bases for V and 7 bases for J; bases not matched to a gene: 10. The CDR3 is made up of 15 amino acids. Germline lookup yields CDR1 ENHRY and CDR2 SYGVKD.

This chain uses TRBV30 with TRBJ2-7; 9 nucleotides line up with TRBD1. J gave up 3 bases and V 8 bases, and 8 bases lay outside the gene matches. CDR3 size: 13 residues. The germline CDR1 and CDR2 sequences are GTSNPN and SVGIG (reference sequence). CDR3 residues: CATGGGGVYEQYF. The CDR3 DNA is TGTGCCACAGGGGGCGGGGGAGTCTACGAGCAGTACTTC. Full variable domain (outside the CDR3, taken from reference TRBV30 and TRBJ2-7): SQTIHQWPATLVQPVGSPLSLECTVEGTSNPNLYWYRQAAGRGLQLLFYSVGIGQISSEVPQNLSASRPQDRQFILSSKKLLLSDSGFYLCATGGGGVYEQYFGPGTRLTVT.

The gene calls are TRBV11-2 and TRBJ2-1; a weak D match, TRBD2 (5 bases). The CDR3 extends over 14 amino acids. The V gene's germline CDR1 is SGHAT and CDR2 FQNNGV. Trimming took 4 bases from V and 9 from J, leaving 16 bases between them. The CDR3 nucleotides read TGTGCCAGCAGCTACCTTGAGGGCGTTGGTGAGCAGTTCTTC. Translated, it gives CASSYLEGVGEQFF.

This clone was detected once. The genes are TRBV19 and TRBJ2-3, with a possible D match to TRBD2 (5 bases). Germline V gives CDR1 LNHDA, CDR2 SQIVND (reference sequence). The CDR3 extends over 17 amino acids. Trimming pared 1 base from V and 2 bases from J, leaving 16 bases between. The DNA of the CDR3 is TGTGCCAGTAGTATAGGACTTAGCCGGGGAGACACAGATACGCAGTATTTT. Protein product: CASSIGLSRGDTDTQYF.

The chain is built from TRBV6-1 and TRBJ1-4; 10 bases are a match to TRBD1. There are 14 residues in the CDR3. Trimming removed 5 bases from V and 7 bases from J; junction bases left unmatched: 4. Germline lookup yields CDR1 MNHNS and CDR2 SASEGT. The CDR3 DNA reads TGTGCCAGCAGTCCGGACAGGGGGGGTGAAAAACTGTTTTTT. This sequence encodes CASSPDRGGEKLFF.

This clone was detected a few times. The chain joins TRBV28 to TRBJ2-1; 10 nucleotides agree with TRBD2. J gave up 8 bases and V 2 bases, and 3 bases lay outside the gene matches. The length of the CDR3 is 14 residues. CDR1 is MDHEN and CDR2 is SYDVKM in the germline V gene. The DNA for the CDR3 is TGTGCCAGCAGTTTACTAGCGGGGGCCCATGAGCAGTTCTTC. Amino acid sequence: CASSLLAGAHEQFF.

The V gene is TRBV7-3, the J gene TRBJ1-6; 8 nucleotides agree with TRBD1. The V and J ends lost 4 bases and 6 bases, in that order; junction bases with no gene match: 8. In germline, CDR1 is SGHTA, CDR2 FQGTGA. CDR3 size: 16 residues. The DNA of the CDR3 is TGTGCCAGCAGCTCCGGACAGGGCCCCCTTAATTCACCCCTCCACTTT. Translation: CASSSGQGPLNSPLHF.

This clone was recorded once. V is TRBV19 and J is TRBJ2-7; 10 bases line up with TRBD1. CDR1 is LNHDA, CDR2 SQIVND, per germline (reference sequence). CDR3 length: 17 residues. V shed 3 bases and J 7 bases; nucleotides not matched to a gene: 15. CDR3 region: CASSILRPGTGVKEQYF. The CDR3 bases are TGTGCCAGTAGTATCCTACGACCCGGGACAGGGGTTAAAGAGCAGTACTTC.

V and J are TRBV4-1 and TRBJ2-7; D perhaps matches TRBD1 (6 bases). Germline V lookup: CDR1 MGHRA, CDR2 YSYEKL. Trimming removed 1 base at V and 0 bases at J, with 16 bases between. There are 17 residues in the CDR3. CDR3 residues: CASSQVLRQDSSYEQYF. CDR3 bases: TGCGCCAGCAGCCAAGTACTACGACAGGACAGCTCCTACGAGCAGTACTTC.

This clone was detected only once. In DNA, the CDR3 is TGTGCCAGCAGTCCCCTCGGGGGGAACACTGAAGCTTTCTTT. Translating it yields CASSPLGGNTEAFF. This chain uses TRBV7-6 with TRBJ1-1; tentatively, D is TRBD1 (5 bases). Trimming took off 6 bases at V and 1 base at J, with 12 bases between the two ends. The CDR3 has 14 amino acids. Germline V gene data show CDR1 as SGHVS and CDR2 as FNYEAQ.

The gene calls are TRBV5-4 and TRBJ2-7, with D tentatively TRBD1 (5 bases). This CDR3 comprises 15 residues. With 3 bases removed from V and 4 bases from J, the gap between germline ends came to 17 bases. The germline gives CDR1 SGHNT, CDR2 YYREEE (reference sequence). Here the CDR3 reads CASSSPGQDRYEQYF. The CDR3 DNA follows: TGTGCCAGCAGCTCACCCGGACAAGACCGGTACGAGCAGTACTTC.

The rearrangement uses TRBV5-1 and TRBJ2-5, with 8 nucleotides matching TRBD2. The CDR3 contains 17 residues. J was trimmed by 0 bases and V by 3 bases; bases with no gene match: 10. Germline loops: CDR1 SGHRS, CDR2 YFSETQ. CDR3 region: CASSSGGGSWYQETQYF. CDR3 sequence (DNA): TGCGCCAGCAGCTCGGGGGGGGGCAGTTGGTACCAAGAGACCCAGTACTTC.

The chain recombines TRBV5-5 with TRBJ1-3, with D perhaps matching TRBD1 (5 bases). Germline V CDR1 and CDR2: SGHKS, YYEKEE (reference sequence). This CDR3 has 16 amino acids. Trimming shortened V by 4 bases and J by 11 bases, and 25 bases separated the two germline ends. As DNA, the CDR3 is TGTGCCAGCAGCCATTACCCTTCGGCCCAGGGCGACCCCATATATTTT. Translating gives CASSHYPSAQGDPIYF.

V usage is TRBV2 and J usage is TRBJ1-3; TRBD1 is a possible D gene (5 bases). V was trimmed by 6 bases and J by 0 bases, leaving 9 bases between them. CDR3 length: 14 residues. CDR1 is SNHLY and CDR2 is FYNNEI in the germline V gene. The CDR3 DNA sequence: TGTGCCAGCAGGTTGACAGACTCTGGAAACACCATATATTTT. Amino acids: CASRLTDSGNTIYF. Together with reference TRBV2 and TRBJ1-3, the CDR3 gives the full variable domain: EPEVTQTPSHQVTQMGQEVILRCVPISNHLYFYWYRQILGQKVEFLVSFYNNEISEKSEIFDDQFSVERPDGSNFTLKIRSTKLEDSAMYFCASRLTDSGNTIYFGEGSWLTVV.

The chain recombines TRBV18 with TRBJ2-5; no definite D call. Germline CDR1 reads KGHSH; CDR2 reads LQKENI. This CDR3 has 15 residues. Deletions cut 3 bases from V and 1 base from J, with 12 bases between. The CDR3 sequence: CASSPSDTRQETQYF. Here the CDR3 DNA reads TGTGCCAGCTCACCTTCTGACACCCGCCAAGAGACCCAGTACTTC. The whole variable domain, filled in from reference TRBV18 and TRBJ2-5, reads NAGVMQNPRHLVRRRGQEARLRCSPMKGHSHVYWYRQLPEEGLKFMVYLQKENIIDESGMPKERFSAEFPKEGPSILRIQQVVRGDSAAYFCASSPSDTRQETQYFGPGTRLLVL.

The chain has TRBV19 and TRBJ2-2, with 11 bases lining up with TRBD2. Looked up from germline, CDR1 is LNHDA and CDR2 is SQIVND (reference sequence). CDR3 size: 17 residues. V dropped 5 bases and J dropped 0; count of bases not matched to a gene: 5. The CDR3: CASSQMGLAANTGELFF. CDR3 sequence (DNA): TGTGCCAGTAGTCAGATGGGACTAGCGGCGAACACCGGGGAGCTGTTTTTT.

Of note for this clone: The same CDR3 arises from other DNA sequences in this sample as well. This chain's CDR3 is CASSHRGGTDTQYF. The CDR3 DNA sequence: TGTGCCAGTAGTCACAGGGGAGGCACAGATACGCAGTATTTT. This rearrangement joins TRBV19 to TRBJ2-3; 7 bases map to TRBD1. CDR1 LNHDA and CDR2 SQIVND come from the germline V gene (reference sequence). The CDR3 extends over 14 amino acids. The V and J ends lost 5 bases and 1 base, in that order; junction bases with no gene match: 3.

The chain recombines TRBV7-3 with TRBJ2-7; no clear D. The length of the CDR3 is 14 residues. Germline CDR1 SGHTA, CDR2 FQGTGA. V lost 0 bases and J lost 1, with 7 bases in between. The chain's CDR3 is CASSLTFTSYEQYF. CDR3 DNA sequence: TGTGCCAGCAGCTTAACTTTCACTTCCTACGAGCAGTACTTC.

In this sample, this clone turned up a few times. The V call is TRBV2, the J call TRBJ1-5, with 9 nucleotides matching TRBD1. This CDR3 is 14 amino acids long. The germline CDR1 and CDR2 sequences are SNHLY and FYNNEI. The ends lost 8 bases at V and 2 bases at J; junction bases unmatched: 4. CDR3 bases: TGTGCCAGCTCGGGACAGGGTCGCAATCAGCCCCAGCATTTT. This translates into CASSGQGRNQPQHF.

This clone was seen only once. This sequence joins TRBV21-1 and TRBJ2-6; the tabulated D call, TRBD2, remains unverified against the DNA. TRBV21-1 is shown as a pseudogene. The length of the CDR3 is 17 residues. CDR3 DNA: TGTGCCAGCATGGACTATAAAACAACGGGGGGGGCCAACGTCCTGACTTTC. Protein sequence: CASMDYKTTGGANVLTF.

The chain combines TRBV10-3 with TRBJ2-3, with 7 bases fitting TRBD1. J gave up 0 bases and V 10 bases, and 7 bases lay outside the gene matches. Germline loops: CDR1 ENHRY, CDR2 SYGVKD. This CDR3 is 14 amino acids long. As DNA, the CDR3 is TGTGCCACACAGGGACAGACTAGCACAGATACGCAGTATTTT. Residues: CATQGQTSTDTQYF.

V usage is TRBV27 and J usage is TRBJ1-2; the match to TRBD1 covers 9 bases. Trimming cost V 6 bases and J 7 bases; bases outside gene matches: 12. Germline V gene lookup returns CDR1 MNHEY and CDR2 SMNVEV (reference sequence). This CDR3 has 15 amino acids. CDR3 loop: CASSPPGTGRLGYTF. As DNA, the CDR3 is TGTGCCAGCAGCCCCCCCGGGACAGGGCGTCTTGGCTACACCTTC.

The rearrangement links TRBV27 to TRBJ1-2, with 11 bases fitting TRBD1. Germline CDR1 is MNHEY and CDR2 is SMNVEV (reference sequence). V trimming: 6 bases; J trimming: 3 bases; junction bases outside the gene matches: 6. CDR3 length: 15 amino acids. CDR3 residues: CASRRRDRGYYGYTF. CDR3 nucleotides: TGTGCCAGCAGGCGTAGGGACAGGGGGTACTATGGCTACACCTTC.

The chain couples TRBV7-2 to TRBJ1-1, with TRBD1 as a possible D gene (5 bases). The CDR3 is 16 residues long. Deletions cut 2 bases from V and 4 bases from J, with 17 bases between. Germline loops: CDR1 SGHTA, CDR2 FQGNSA. The CDR3 DNA sequence: TGTGCCAGCAGCTTAAACTTTGCCCAAAGGGGCACTGAAGCTTTCTTT. Translated: CASSLNFAQRGTEAFF. The whole variable domain, remainder taken from reference TRBV7-2 and TRBJ1-1, is GAGVSQSPSNKVTEKGKDVELRCDPISGHTALYWYRQSLGQGLEFLIYFQGNSAPDKSGLPSDRFSAERTGGSVSTLTIQRTQQEDSAVYLCASSLNFAQRGTEAFFGQGTRLTVV.

This clone is a singleton in its sample. The chain links TRBV7-9 to TRBJ1-1; D might be TRBD1 (6 bases). Per the germline V gene, CDR1 is SEHNR and CDR2 is FQNEAQ (reference sequence). The CDR3 totals 18 residues. Deletions cut 1 base from V and 4 bases from J, with 22 bases between. The DNA for the CDR3 is TGTGCCAGCAGCTTAGATCGGTGGGGGCAGGGTCGGTCCACTGAAGCTTTCTTT. Translating it yields CASSLDRWGQGRSTEAFF.